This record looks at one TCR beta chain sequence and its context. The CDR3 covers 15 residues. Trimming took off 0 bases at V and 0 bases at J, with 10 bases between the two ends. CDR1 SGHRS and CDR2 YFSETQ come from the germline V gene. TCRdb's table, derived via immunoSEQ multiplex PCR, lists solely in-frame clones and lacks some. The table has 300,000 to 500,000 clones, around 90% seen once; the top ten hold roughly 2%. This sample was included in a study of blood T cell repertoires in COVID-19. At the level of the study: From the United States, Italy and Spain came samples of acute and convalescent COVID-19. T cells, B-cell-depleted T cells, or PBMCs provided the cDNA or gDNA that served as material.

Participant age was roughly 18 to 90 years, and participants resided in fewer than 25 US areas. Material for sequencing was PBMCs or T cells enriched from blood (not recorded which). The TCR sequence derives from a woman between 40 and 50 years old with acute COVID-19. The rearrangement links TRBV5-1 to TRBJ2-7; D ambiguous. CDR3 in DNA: TGCGCCAGCAGCTTGGTCGACTTCCACTCCTACGAGCAGTACTTC. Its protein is CASSLVDFHSYEQYF.